Included here is one T cell receptor (beta chain) sequence, with context. Its specificity is not known. Germline V gives CDR1 SGHAT, CDR2 FQNNGV. The CDR3 length is 16 residues. The J segment lost 4 bases and the V segment lost 3 bases, leaving 9 bases of the junction unmatched. This sample is drawn from a study of T cell repertoires in cytomegalovirus infection. Looking at the study overall: The authors used CMV epitopes that were HLA-C-restricted (recently identified) and HLA-B-restricted (well studied). Both a matching HLA type and CMV infection were indicated by public TCR beta signatures.

Study-level results: Identification of carriers of CMV plus the relevant HLA was performed using cumulative public TCR beta family frequency. Ex vivo, HLA-C-restricted CMV-specific TCR beta clonotypes prevailed over the rest of the response.

MiXCR, applied by TCRdb to the reads, yields one record per CDR3 protein. The data hold some 920,000 distinct CDR3 sequences, with around a third observed a single time. This rearrangement joins TRBV11-2 to TRBJ2-3, with 8 bases that match TRBD2. The sequence came from a human donor in good health (CMV status not recorded). Some clones in this sample may be carry-over from other donors' samples. The sample here was cultured CD8+ T cells from PBMCs, taken from culture after CMV antigen stimulation. As DNA, the CDR3 is TGTGCCAGCAGCTTGGGTTGGGGACTAGAGGCAGATACGCAGTATTTT. Translated, it gives CASSLGWGLEADTQYF.